The following is a T cell receptor beta chain sequence with its context. Antigen: not known. The authors divided CD4+ cells into CD45RA+ naive and CD45RA-negative memory subsets. This entry comes from a study of shared clonotypes between healthy human individuals. Background on the study: The donor pool was made up of two women and a few men aged 18 to 49.

CDR1 is LNHDA, CDR2 SQIVND, per germline (reference sequence). Trimming took 0 bases from V and 1 from J, leaving 15 bases between them. The length of the CDR3 is 17 residues. Some clones are missing from TCRdb's copy, which holds only in-frame ones; the method was immunoSEQ multiplex PCR. The profile shows 2 million to 2.5 million clones, 93% of them singletons. Study results and limitations: Lower generation probabilities were found for non-shared clonotypes than for those shared by all four donors. Memory subsets had estimated richness that was generally smaller than that of naive subsets.

The chain combines TRBV19 with TRBJ1-1; a weak D match, TRBD1 (5 bases). What was sequenced was naive CD4+ T cells from PBMCs. The subset here: CD45RA+ positively selected. The sequence came from a man aged 18 to 29 in good health. Some clones in this sample may be carry-over from other donors' samples. CDR3 in DNA: TGTGCCAGTAGTATAGATCATACAGGCCGAAAGAACACTGAAGCTTTCTTT. This encodes CASSIDHTGRKNTEAFF.